The rows below give T cell receptor beta chains drawn from one sample of a study of blood T cell repertoires in COVID-19. Some clones are missing from TCRdb's copy, which holds only in-frame ones; the method was immunoSEQ multiplex PCR. The sample yields roughly 150,000 clones, 80% to 90% seen once. Sequencing input: peripheral blood. The receptors shown here come from a woman between 55 and 75 years old with active COVID-19. Both conserved end residues are part of each CDR3. The order of the fields is D gene, clone size, J gene, V gene, CDR3 DNA, CDR3 protein. The D gene is left open where the match is weak. Clone size, where shown, is once, few, many, or a class for clones that have expanded.

>TRBD1|-|TRBJ1-1|TRBV24-1
TGTGCCACCAGTCCTGATGCGGGGTGGGACAGGGAGGACACTGAAGCTTTCTTT
CATSPDAGWDREDTEAFF
>-|-|TRBJ2-4|TRBV18
TGTGCCAGCTCAGCCGGGACTGCAGCCAAAAACATTCAGTACTTC
CASSAGTAAKNIQYF
>TRBD1|-|TRBJ1-6|TRBV13
TGTGCCAGCAGCACTGGGACAGATAATTCACCCCTCCACTTT
CASSTGTDNSPLHF
>TRBD1|-|TRBJ1-2|TRBV29-1
TGCAGCGTTGGACAGGGGATCACGTATGGCTACACCTTC
CSVGQGITYGYTF
>-|-|TRBJ1-5|TRBV23-1
TGCGCCAGCAGTCCGCCGTCTCGTGGACATAGCAATCAGCCCCAGCATTTT
CASSPPSRGHSNQPQHF
>-|few|TRBJ2-7|TRBV7-9
TGTGCCAGCAGCTTAGCGGGCAGGGGCGTATTCTACGAGCAGTACTTC
CASSLAGRGVFYEQYF
>TRBD2|-|TRBJ2-7|TRBV28
TGTGCCAGCAGACCTGGACTAGCGGGAGTTCGCTACGAGCAGTACTTC
CASRPGLAGVRYEQYF
>TRBD1|-|TRBJ1-2|TRBV5-1
TGCGCCAGCAGCCCCCAAACAGGGGGAGGTGGCTACACCTTC
CASSPQTGGGGYTF
>TRBD2|-|TRBJ2-3|TRBV7-9
TGTGCCCTCTCGGGGGGGGCCACAGATACGCAGTATTTT
CALSGGATDTQYF
>TRBD1|-|TRBJ2-5|TRBV4-2
TGTGCCAGCAGCCCCAGGACAGGGGTAGAGACCCAGTACTTC
CASSPRTGVETQYF
>-|-|TRBJ2-2|TRBV18
TGTGCCAGCTCACCACCAACCCAGGGTTTCGGCGGGGAGCTGTTTTTT
CASSPPTQGFGGELFF
>-|-|TRBJ1-1|TRBV18
TGTGCCAGCTCGGTGGGGGGAGAAGGGGTGAACACTGAAGCTTTCTTT
CASSVGGEGVNTEAFF
>-|-|TRBJ2-5|TRBV12-2
TGTGCAAGTCGCTTAGGTTGCATGGAGGAGACCCAGTACTTC
CASRLGCMEETQYF
>TRBD2|-|TRBJ2-1|TRBV24-1
TGTGCCACCAGTGATTTGAGTAGCGGGAGGGACGATGAGCAGTTCTTC
CATSDLSSGRDDEQFF
>-|-|TRBJ1-2|TRBV27
TGTGCCAGCAGGCCCACAGGGTCAAGGGGCTATGGCTACACCTTC
CASRPTGSRGYGYTF
>TRBD1|-|TRBJ1-2|TRBV30
TGTGCCTGGAGTAACACCGGGACAGGGGTGTATGGCTACACCTTC
CAWSNTGTGVYGYTF
>TRBD2|-|TRBJ2-1|TRBV5-4
TGTGCCAGCAGCTTGGGGACTAGCGTCTCCTACAATGAGCAGTTCTTC
CASSLGTSVSYNEQFF
>TRBD1|-|TRBJ2-5|TRBV24-1
TGTGCCACCAGTGAAAAGGGGACAGGGCAAGAGACCCAGTACTTC
CATSEKGTGQETQYF
>-|-|TRBJ1-2|TRBV28
TGTGCCAGCAGTTTAATTGGGGGGACCTATGGCTACACCTTC
CASSLIGGTYGYTF
>-|-|TRBJ2-5|TRBV11-2
TGTGCCAGCAGCTTAGGGACCGACTATCGCTTCGCGACCCAGTACTTC
CASSLGTDYRFATQYF
>TRBD2|-|TRBJ2-3|TRBV29-1
TGCAGCGGGAGAACTAGCGGAAGCACAGATACGCAGTATTTT
CSGRTSGSTDTQYF
>TRBD1|-|TRBJ1-1|TRBV7-3
TGTGCCAGCAGCTTAATGGGGACAGGGATGGGGATGAACACTGAAGCTTTCTTT
CASSLMGTGMGMNTEAFF
>TRBD1|-|TRBJ2-7|TRBV29-1
TGCAGCGTTGAAGGGGGACAGGGGTTCTACGAGCAGTACTTC
CSVEGGQGFYEQYF
>TRBD1|-|TRBJ2-7|TRBV7-6
TGTGCCAGCAGCTTAGCGGGGGACAGGTCTATGGAGCAGTACTTC
CASSLAGDRSMEQYF
>TRBD1|-|TRBJ1-1|TRBV6-2/TRBV6-3
TGTGCCGGCAGATACTCCGGGACAGCGAACACTGAAGCTTTCTTT
CAGRYSGTANTEAFF
>TRBD2|-|TRBJ2-2|TRBV7-6
TGTGCCAGCAGCCCTTCTCAGCGGGAGGCCTTAGGAACCGGGGAGCTGTTTTTT
CASSPSQREALGTGELFF